The 16 T cell receptor beta chains below all came from one sample that was sequenced in a study of beta chain features in type 1 diabetes. All of the isolated RNA was reverse transcribed, so expressed TCRB transcripts were sequenced. Generated by immunoSEQ multiplex PCR, the TCRdb table keeps only in-frame clones and is missing some. This table holds 810,000 or so clones, roughly 17% found once. Sequencing was done on a sample of naive CD4+ T cells from blood. All receptors derive from a woman between 18 and 29 years old in good health.

This clone has more than one count but fewer than ten. The chain recombines TRBV5-4 with TRBJ2-7, with 10 bases aligning to TRBD1. The CDR3 covers 14 residues. V lost 4 bases and J lost 3; bases outside the gene matches: 4. Germline lookup yields CDR1 SGHNT and CDR2 YYREEE (reference sequence). CDR3 sequence (DNA): TGTGCCAGCAGCCCCGGGACAGGGGACTACGAGCAGTACTTC. Translated, it gives CASSPGTGDYEQYF.

This clone was detected a few times. The V gene is TRBV5-5, the J gene TRBJ2-5, with 7 positions matching TRBD1. CDR1 and CDR2 (germline): SGHKS, YYEKEE (reference sequence). This CDR3 has 14 amino acids. Trimming at V came to 3 bases and at J to 4 bases, leaving 6 bases not matched to a gene. DNA of the CDR3: TGTGCCAGCAGCTCGACAGGGACGGTAGAGACCCAGTACTTC. Its protein product is CASSSTGTVETQYF.

This clone has only a few counts. This chain uses TRBV4-2 with TRBJ2-5; 11 bases match TRBD2. This CDR3 spans 18 amino acids. Trimming removed 5 bases from V and 1 base from J; junction bases left unmatched: 12. Germline V gene lookup returns CDR1 LGHNA and CDR2 YNFKEQ. The CDR3 nucleotides are TGTGCCAGCAGCTGGGGACTAGCGGCAACCTCCGGCCAAGAGACCCAGTACTTC. Protein sequence: CASSWGLAATSGQETQYF.

The chain recombines TRBV7-9 with TRBJ1-2; D ambiguous. This CDR3 is built from 13 residues. The germline gives CDR1 SEHNR, CDR2 FQNEAQ (reference sequence). The V end lost 8 bases, the J end lost 4 bases, and 14 bases lay between the germline ends. The CDR3 is CASGISNSYGYTF. The CDR3 nucleotides are TGTGCCAGCGGGATATCGAACAGCTATGGCTACACCTTC.

V usage is TRBV18 and J usage is TRBJ1-2, with 8 nucleotides matching TRBD1. Germline assignment: CDR1 KGHSH and CDR2 LQKENI. CDR3 size: 15 residues. With 0 bases clipped from V and 7 bases from J, the junction kept 7 bases outside the gene matches. CDR3 sequence reads: CASSPPGPRGPGYTF. In nucleotides, the CDR3 is TGTGCCAGCTCACCACCGGGTCCCAGGGGGCCTGGCTACACCTTC.

Here the CDR3 DNA reads TGCAGCGTTGTGGGACAGGGACGCAACACTGAAGCTTTCTTT. Its translation: CSVVGQGRNTEAFF. V and J are TRBV29-1 and TRBJ1-1, with 9 nucleotides matching TRBD1. CDR3 length: 14 amino acids. Unmatched junction bases numbered 5, after V lost 4 bases and J lost 2 bases. The germline CDR1 and CDR2 sequences are SQVTM and ANQGSEA.

The sample holds a few counts of this clone. The V call is TRBV5-4, the J call TRBJ1-1; TRBD1 matches 8 bases. J gave up 4 bases and V 3 bases, and 8 bases lay outside the gene matches. The CDR3 sequence is 15 residues long. Germline values: CDR1 SGHNT, CDR2 YYREEE (reference sequence). The CDR3 here is CASSSTQGARTEAFF. DNA for the CDR3: TGTGCCAGCAGCTCAACCCAGGGGGCGCGCACTGAAGCTTTCTTT.

The J gene is TRBJ2-7, the V gene TRBV21-1; the table calls TRBD2, which could not be checked here. TRBV21-1 is annotated as a pseudogene. This CDR3 is built from 15 residues. The CDR3 DNA reads as TGTGCCAGCAGCAAAGAGAGGAAGGAGACCTACGAGCAGTACTTC. This translates into CASSKERKETYEQYF.

This clone was found a few times. The chain links TRBV6-5 to TRBJ2-5, with a weak D call TRBD1 (6 bases). The J call may be wrong; the DNA end is better matched by TRBJ2-7. The CDR3 loop spans 15 amino acids. Per germline, CDR1 MNHEY and CDR2 SVGAGI. The DNA of the CDR3 is TGTGCCAGCAGCTCCCCGACAGGACCATCCTACGAGCAGTACTTC. Translation: CASSSPTGPSYEQYF.

The V and J genes are TRBV28 and TRBJ2-2, with TRBD2 identical over 7 bases. Trimming took 4 bases from V and 4 from J; bases not matched to a gene: 9. There are 16 residues in the CDR3. Germline V gene lookup returns CDR1 MDHEN and CDR2 SYDVKM. The CDR3 loop is CASSSPTSRSTGELFF. CDR3 in DNA: TGTGCCAGCAGTTCCCCGACTAGCCGGTCCACCGGGGAGCTGTTTTTT.

This clone came up a few times. CDR3 loop: CASNLAGADGQFF. In DNA form, the CDR3 reads TGTGCCAGCAATTTAGCGGGAGCGGATGGGCAGTTCTTC. The chain carries TRBV25-1 and TRBJ2-1; 9 bases agree with TRBD2. The CDR3 is made up of 13 amino acids. V trimming: 7 bases; J trimming: 12 bases; junction bases outside the gene matches: 10. Germline V gives CDR1 MGHDK, CDR2 SYGVNS.

This clone was picked up one time. Other nucleotide sequences from this sample produce the same CDR3. The rearrangement uses TRBV6-5 and TRBJ2-1; D is uncertain. The CDR3 loop spans 12 amino acids. CDR1 and CDR2 from the germline V gene are MNHEY and SVGAGI. The V gene lost 6 bases and the J gene lost 0 bases, with 3 bases spanning the gap. CDR3 in amino acids: CASRDSYNEQFF. Here the CDR3 DNA reads TGTGCCAGCAGAGACTCCTACAATGAGCAGTTCTTC.

The gene calls are TRBV4-3 and TRBJ2-2, with 9 bases that match TRBD1. The junction had 11 bases not matched to a gene; V was cut back by 2 bases and J by 4 bases. There are 18 residues in the CDR3. Germline CDR1 is LGHNA and CDR2 is YSLEER. CDR3 amino acids: CASSQQPDRGASTGELFF. The CDR3 bases are TGCGCCAGCAGCCAACAACCCGACAGGGGGGCGAGCACCGGGGAGCTGTTTTTT.

V and J are TRBV6-1 and TRBJ2-5; D tentatively fits TRBD1 or TRBD2 (6 bases each). Germline values: CDR1 MNHNS, CDR2 SASEGT. Trimming took 7 bases from V and 4 from J, leaving 19 bases between them. The CDR3 runs 15 residues. For the CDR3, the DNA is TGTGCCAGCACCGGGGGCTCCGGGATGAGAGAGACCCAGTACTTC. Translated: CASTGGSGMRETQYF.

The rearrangement joins TRBV7-8 to TRBJ2-2; 7 nucleotides line up with TRBD1. Trimming cost V 5 bases and J 4 bases; bases outside gene matches: 4. Germline-derived CDR1 and CDR2 are SGHVS and FQNEAQ. There are 14 residues in the CDR3. Here the CDR3 reads CASSRQGITGELFF. CDR3 bases: TGTGCCAGCAGCCGACAGGGCATCACCGGGGAGCTGTTTTTT.

This clone was detected only a few times. The chain joins TRBV10-3 to TRBJ1-2; a weak D match, TRBD1 (5 bases). Germline loops: CDR1 ENHRY, CDR2 SYGVKD. V was clipped by 10 bases and J by 7 bases, with 16 bases between them. The CDR3 has 12 amino acids. The CDR3: CATLRVDGGYTF. In DNA form, the CDR3 reads TGTGCCACACTCAGGGTGGATGGTGGCTACACCTTC.